Presented here are 21 T cell receptor beta chains from one specimen sequenced in a study of OX40 agonist ivuxolimab in advanced cancers. Some clones are missing from TCRdb's copy, which holds only in-frame ones; the method was immunoSEQ multiplex PCR. The profile shows fewer than 25,000 clones, 80% to 90% of them singletons. The input for sequencing was CD4+ or CD8+ T cells sorted from blood, taken in a trial of the OX40 agonist ivuxolimab. These receptors came from an adult with an advanced solid tumor such as melanoma, head and neck, liver or kidney cancer.

The chain's CDR3 is CASSVEGRAAGELFF. DNA for the CDR3: TGTGCCAGCAGCGTAGAAGGCAGGGCGGCCGGGGAGCTGTTTTTT. The V gene is TRBV9, the J gene TRBJ2-2, with D maybe TRBD1 (5 bases). The germline V gene encodes CDR1 SGDLS and CDR2 YYNGEE. With 0 bases removed from V and 6 bases from J, the gap between germline ends came to 12 bases. The CDR3 loop spans 15 amino acids.

This sequence joins TRBV11-2 and TRBJ2-3; 7 bases agree with TRBD1. The CDR3 extends over 16 amino acids. Looked up from germline, CDR1 is SGHAT and CDR2 is FQNNGV. V was clipped by 4 bases and J by 2 bases; unmatched bases: 9. CDR3 sequence: CASSSSGTELTDTQYF. The CDR3 nucleotides read TGTGCCAGCAGCTCCTCCGGGACAGAACTCACAGATACGCAGTATTTT. The whole variable domain, filled in from reference TRBV11-2 and TRBJ2-3, reads EAGVAQSPRYKIIEKRQSVAFWCNPISGHATLYWYQQILGQGPKLLIQFQNNGVVDDSQLPKDRFSAERLKGVDSTLKIQPAKLEDSAVYLCASSSSGTELTDTQYFGPGTRLTVL.

The sample holds a few counts of this clone. In the same sample, other DNA sequences code for this CDR3. The chain recombines TRBV28 with TRBJ2-3; 12 positions match TRBD2. J lost 4 bases, V lost 3 bases, and 2 bases had no gene match. The CDR3 length is 15 residues. Germline V gives CDR1 MDHEN, CDR2 SYDVKM. CDR3 bases: TGTGCCAGCAGTTTGACTAGCGGGGGCCCAGATACGCAGTATTTT. Translation gives CASSLTSGGPDTQYF.

The chain joins TRBV19 to TRBJ1-2; D might be TRBD1 (6 bases). This CDR3 region has 15 residues. Per the germline V gene, CDR1 is LNHDA and CDR2 is SQIVND (reference sequence). Between the trimmed V and J ends, which lost 5 bases and 4 bases, there was a span of 17 bases. CDR3 DNA sequence: TGTGCCAGTAGTCTCGATGACAGGCATCTCTATGGCTACACCTTC. Translating gives CASSLDDRHLYGYTF.

The genes are TRBV19 and TRBJ2-5; 10 nucleotides match TRBD1. Trimming removed 6 bases from V and 5 bases from J; junction bases left unmatched: 6. The germline V gene encodes CDR1 LNHDA and CDR2 SQIVND (reference sequence). The CDR3 has 14 residues. CDR3 in DNA: TGTGCCAGTAGGGCGACAGGGGGCGCCGAGACCCAGTACTTC. Translated, it gives CASRATGGAETQYF.

The J gene is TRBJ1-1, the V gene TRBV29-1; D gene ambiguous. Trimming took off 3 bases at V and 7 bases at J, with 6 bases between the two ends. CDR3 length equals 10 residues. CDR1 and CDR2 from the germline V gene are SQVTM and ANQGSEA. As DNA, the CDR3 is TGCAGCGTTGATTATGTTGAAGCTTTCTTT. Its protein product is CSVDYVEAFF.

The V and J genes are TRBV27 and TRBJ2-7; D is unresolved. The CDR3 extends over 13 amino acids. Germline CDR1 MNHEY, CDR2 SMNVEV (reference sequence). V lost 6 bases, J lost 3 bases, and 12 bases lay in between. The CDR3 loop is CASRPGPSYEQYF. CDR3 bases: TGTGCCAGCAGACCTGGACCTAGCTACGAGCAGTACTTC.

This sequence joins TRBV4-1 and TRBJ2-7, with D perhaps TRBD1 (6 bases). CDR3 length equals 14 residues. V lost 0 bases and J 5 bases, leaving 11 bases between the germline ends. Germline lookup yields CDR1 MGHRA and CDR2 YSYEKL. CDR3 coding DNA: TGCGCCAGCAGCCAAGAGGGGGCCTCGAACGAGCAGTACTTC. As protein: CASSQEGASNEQYF.

This chain links TRBV6-5 with TRBJ2-2; D remains unclear. With 2 bases removed from V and 4 bases from J, the gap between germline ends came to 2 bases. Germline CDR1 and CDR2: MNHEY and SVGAGI. This CDR3 comprises 12 residues. DNA for the CDR3: TGTGCCAGCAGTTACGGCACCGGGGAGCTGTTTTTT. This sequence encodes CASSYGTGELFF.

This chain joins TRBV12-2 and TRBJ2-7; the table's D call TRBD1 went unverified against the DNA. TRBV12-2 is assigned pseudogene status. The CDR3 totals 16 residues. As DNA, the CDR3 is TGTGCAAGTCGCCCATCCCGGGACAGGGGGCGGTACGAGCAGTACTTC. It encodes CASRPSRDRGRYEQYF.

The rearrangement joins TRBV9 to TRBJ1-1, with D possibly being TRBD1 (5 bases). The CDR3 is 14 residues long. V was pared by 4 bases and J by 4 bases, with 14 bases between. The germline gives CDR1 SGDLS, CDR2 YYNGEE. Here the CDR3 DNA reads TGTGCCAGCAGCTCGGAGCTTCAGGGCACTGAAGCTTTCTTT. Protein product: CASSSELQGTEAFF.

The chain combines TRBV9 with TRBJ2-5; 10 bases map to TRBD2. The J call may be mistaken, given a closer DNA end match to TRBJ2-7. The CDR3 totals 15 residues. Germline V gene sequence: CDR1 SGDLS, CDR2 YYNGEE. The CDR3 loop is CASSVGSGGAYEQYF. CDR3 nucleotides: TGTGCCAGCAGCGTAGGAAGCGGGGGGGCCTACGAGCAGTACTTC.

V and J are TRBV5-6 and TRBJ2-3; 7 bases match TRBD1. The CDR3 is made up of 17 amino acids. Germline-derived CDR1 and CDR2 are SGHDT and YYEEEE. The trim removed 1 base at V and 2 bases at J, leaving 10 bases unmatched. The CDR3 spells CASSLIPSGQITDTQYF. CDR3 sequence (DNA): TGTGCCAGCAGCTTGATTCCGTCGGGACAGATCACAGATACGCAGTATTTT.

This chain links TRBV18 with TRBJ2-5; D not certain. The germline gives CDR1 KGHSH, CDR2 LQKENI. CDR3 length equals 14 residues. The V end was cut by 0 bases, the J end by 3 bases, with 8 bases between. CDR3 nucleotide sequence: TGTGCCAGCTCACCACCCCCCTGGAAAGAGACCCAGTACTTC. This gives the protein CASSPPPWKETQYF.

The chain carries TRBV28 and TRBJ2-5; 8 nucleotides agree with TRBD1. CDR1 and CDR2 (germline): MDHEN, SYDVKM. This CDR3 contains 13 residues. V was clipped by 6 bases and J by 5 bases; unmatched bases: 5. The CDR3 nucleotides read TGTGCCAGCAGATTTACAGGGGGGGAGACCCAGTACTTC. This sequence encodes CASRFTGGETQYF.

The chain recombines TRBV29-1 with TRBJ1-3; a weak D match, TRBD1 (6 bases). CDR3 length equals 13 residues. V lost 3 bases and J lost 0, with 6 bases in between. Germline V CDR1 and CDR2: SQVTM, ANQGSEA. As DNA, the CDR3 is TGCAGCGTTGAGACAGGCTCTGGAAACACCATATATTTT. It encodes CSVETGSGNTIYF.

This clone has a single count. The CDR3 nucleotides are TGTGCCAGCAGCCCGGACGGGTTTCCACGGGAGCAGTTCTTC. Translation gives CASSPDGFPREQFF. The rearrangement links TRBV9 to TRBJ2-1; D remains unclear. The V gene's germline CDR1 is SGDLS and CDR2 YYNGEE. The CDR3 has 14 amino acids. V lost 4 bases and J 10 bases, leaving 18 bases between the germline ends.

The chain employs TRBV4-2 and TRBJ2-7, with 9 bases fitting TRBD1. The germline gives CDR1 LGHNA, CDR2 YNFKEQ. J was trimmed by 0 bases and V by 0 bases; bases with no gene match: 6. This CDR3 region has 17 residues. The CDR3 loop reads CASSQDRGQGRSYEQYF. The CDR3 DNA reads TGTGCCAGCAGCCAAGACCGGGGACAGGGTCGCTCCTACGAGCAGTACTTC.

V gene TRBV19 combines with J gene TRBJ2-1; D not resolved. This CDR3 spans 16 amino acids. The V and J ends lost 3 bases and 0 bases respectively, with 12 bases between them. Germline V gene data show CDR1 as LNHDA and CDR2 as SQIVND (reference sequence). This chain's CDR3 is CASSIVSMSSYNEQFF. The CDR3 DNA reads as TGTGCCAGTAGTATTGTGTCTATGAGCTCCTACAATGAGCAGTTCTTC.

The CDR3 DNA follows: TGTGCCAGCAGTTTTACCCCAGCGACGGGATATAGCAATCAGCCCCAGCATTTT. As protein: CASSFTPATGYSNQPQHF. The rearrangement joins TRBV27 to TRBJ1-5; D unclear. Trimming took 3 bases from V and 0 from J, leaving 18 bases between them. CDR1 is MNHEY and CDR2 is SMNVEV in the germline V gene (reference sequence). The CDR3 extends over 18 amino acids.

Comment on this clone: Distinct nucleotide sequences in the sample also encode this CDR3. This rearrangement joins TRBV16 to TRBJ2-7; TRBD2 might be the D (6 bases). CDR1 KGHSY and CDR2 FQNENV come from the germline V gene. The CDR3 covers 14 residues. Trimming cost V 3 bases and J 0 bases, with 9 bases left between them. This CDR3 reads CASSHAGSSYEQYF. In nucleotides, the CDR3 is TGTGCCAGCAGCCATGCGGGGAGCTCCTACGAGCAGTACTTC.